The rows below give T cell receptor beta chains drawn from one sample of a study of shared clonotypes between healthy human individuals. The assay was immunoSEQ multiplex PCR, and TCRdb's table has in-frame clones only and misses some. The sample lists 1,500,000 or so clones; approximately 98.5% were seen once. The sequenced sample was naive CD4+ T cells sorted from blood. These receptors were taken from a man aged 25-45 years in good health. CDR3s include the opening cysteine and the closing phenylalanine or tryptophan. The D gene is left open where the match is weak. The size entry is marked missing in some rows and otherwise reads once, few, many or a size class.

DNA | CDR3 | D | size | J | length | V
TGTGCCAGCAGCTTAGAGGGGTTGCGGACAGGGGGCAGCTACAATGAGCAGTTCTTC | CASSLEGLRTGGSYNEQFF | TRBD1 | NA | TRBJ2-1 | 19 | TRBV7-9
TGTGCCAGTAGTACCGGGACAGTAGGAGAGCAGTACTTC | CASSTGTVGEQYF | TRBD1 | NA | TRBJ2-7 | 13 | TRBV19
TGTGCCAGCAGCTTGGCCGCGGGGATTGGGCAGCCCCAGCATTTT | CASSLAAGIGQPQHF | NA | NA | TRBJ1-5 | 15 | TRBV5-5
TGTGCCAGCTCACCTACCCTAGCGGGATTTTACAATGAGCAGTTCTTC | CASSPTLAGFYNEQFF | TRBD2 | NA | TRBJ2-1 | 16 | TRBV18
TGTGCCAGCAGCCCTCTTGGGGGGACCCTTGACGGTGAAAAACTGTTTTTT | CASSPLGGTLDGEKLFF | NA | NA | TRBJ1-4 | 17 | TRBV9
TGTGCCAGCAGCCTGACAAGAGGGGGCGACCCCGGTCAGCCCCAGCATTTT | CASSLTRGGDPGQPQHF | TRBD1 | once | TRBJ1-5 | 17 | TRBV5-4
TGTGCCAGCAGTGATCGACAGGTCCTAAAGGGGACCCAGTACTTC | CASSDRQVLKGTQYF | NA | NA | TRBJ2-5 | 15 | TRBV2
TGTGCCAGCAGTCCACAGCGGGGTGTCTACGAGCAGTACTTC | CASSPQRGVYEQYF | TRBD2 | NA | TRBJ2-7 | 14 | TRBV27
TGTGCCATCAGTGAAACAGGCAATCAGCCCCAGCATTTT | CAISETGNQPQHF | NA | NA | TRBJ1-5 | 13 | TRBV10-3
TGTGCCAGCAGCCATCGGGACAGCTACGAGCAGTACTTC | CASSHRDSYEQYF | NA | NA | TRBJ2-7 | 13 | TRBV21-1
TGTGCCAGCAGCTTTCGGGGAGAAGAGACCCAGTACTTC | CASSFRGEETQYF | NA | NA | TRBJ2-5 | 13 | TRBV7-6
TGTGCCAGCAGTGAAGCGTCTCCTTGGGAAGGCTACACCTTC | CASSEASPWEGYTF | NA | NA | TRBJ1-2 | 14 | TRBV2
TGTGCCAGCAGCCCACACAGGGGGCGGATAAGGGAAGCTAGCGGCACCACAGATACGCAGTATTTT | CASSPHRGRIREASGTTDTQYF | NA | NA | TRBJ2-3 | 22 | TRBV21-1
TGTGCCAGCAGCTTAGACCAAAACAGGGGACGCTATGGCTACACCTTC | CASSLDQNRGRYGYTF | TRBD1 | NA | TRBJ1-2 | 16 | TRBV7-3
TGTGCCAGCAGTTCAAACACCGGGGAGCTGTTTTTT | CASSSNTGELFF | NA | NA | TRBJ2-2 | 12 | TRBV6-6
TGTGCCAGCAGCGACACCCCACCTAACACTGAAGCTTTCTTT | CASSDTPPNTEAFF | NA | NA | TRBJ1-1 | 14 | TRBV13
TGCAGCGCCCAGCAGGGTTCGCCCAATGGGCCCCAGTACTTC | CSAQQGSPNGPQYF | NA | NA | TRBJ2-5 | 14 | TRBV29-1
TGTGCCAGCAGCCCGCCGCCGGGCGACTATGGCTACACCTTC | CASSPPPGDYGYTF | NA | NA | TRBJ1-2 | 14 | TRBV5-5
TGTGCCAGCACTAGTAGCGGGATCCTCTCCTACGAGCAGTACTTC | CASTSSGILSYEQYF | TRBD2 | NA | TRBJ2-7 | 15 | TRBV2
TGTGCCAGCACCTCCGACTCTGGGGCCAACGTCCTGACTTTC | CASTSDSGANVLTF | NA | NA | TRBJ2-6 | 14 | TRBV9
TGTGCCAGCAGTGAAGGTAGCGGTCAGCCCCAGCATTTT | CASSEGSGQPQHF | NA | NA | TRBJ1-5 | 13 | TRBV6-1
TGTGCCAGCAGTTTATTGGGGGCGGGTCAGCCCCAGCATTTT | CASSLLGAGQPQHF | NA | few | TRBJ1-5 | 14 | TRBV27
TGTGCCAGCAGCTTAAGTATGAACACTGAAGCTTTCTTT | CASSLSMNTEAFF | NA | NA | TRBJ1-1 | 13 | TRBV11-1
TGTGCCAGCAGCTTCGACAGGGCCCGAAACAATCAGCCCCAGCATTTT | CASSFDRARNNQPQHF | TRBD1 | NA | TRBJ1-5 | 16 | TRBV7-2
TGTGCCAGCAGTGAAGTGGAGGGGGACACTGAAGCTTTCTTT | CASSEVEGDTEAFF | NA | NA | TRBJ1-1 | 14 | TRBV6-1